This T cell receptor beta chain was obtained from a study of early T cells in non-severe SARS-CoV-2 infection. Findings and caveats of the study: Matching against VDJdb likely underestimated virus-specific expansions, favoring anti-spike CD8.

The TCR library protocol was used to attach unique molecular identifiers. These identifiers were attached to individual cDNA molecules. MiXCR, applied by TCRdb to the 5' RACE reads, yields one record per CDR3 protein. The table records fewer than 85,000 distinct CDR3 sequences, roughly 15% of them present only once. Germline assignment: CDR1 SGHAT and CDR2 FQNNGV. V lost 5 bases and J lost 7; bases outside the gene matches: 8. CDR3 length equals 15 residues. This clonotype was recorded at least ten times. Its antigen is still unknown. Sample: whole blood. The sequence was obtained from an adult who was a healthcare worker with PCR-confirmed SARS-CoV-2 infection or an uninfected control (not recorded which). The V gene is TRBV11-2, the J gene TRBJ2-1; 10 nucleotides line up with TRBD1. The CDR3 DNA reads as TGTGCCAGCAGCCCTGGGACAGGGGTCGGGAATGAGCAGTTCTTC. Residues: CASSPGTGVGNEQFF.